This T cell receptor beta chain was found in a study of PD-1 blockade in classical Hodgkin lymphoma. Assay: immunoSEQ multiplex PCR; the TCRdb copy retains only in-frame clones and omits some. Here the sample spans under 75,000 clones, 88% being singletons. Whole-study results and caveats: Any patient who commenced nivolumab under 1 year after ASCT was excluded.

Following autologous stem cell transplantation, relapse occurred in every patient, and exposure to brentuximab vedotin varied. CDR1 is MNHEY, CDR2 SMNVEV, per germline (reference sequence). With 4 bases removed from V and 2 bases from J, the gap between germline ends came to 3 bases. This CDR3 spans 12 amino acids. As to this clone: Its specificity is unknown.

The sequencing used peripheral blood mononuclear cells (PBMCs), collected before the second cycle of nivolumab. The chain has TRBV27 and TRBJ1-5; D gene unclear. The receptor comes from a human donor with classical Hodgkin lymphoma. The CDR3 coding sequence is TGTGCCAGCAGTTACGGCAATCAGCCCCAGCATTTT. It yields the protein CASSYGNQPQHF.